This note documents a single T cell receptor (beta chain) sequence. Its antigen is unknown. The PCR used 60 Vbeta and 13 Jbeta primers. Some clones are missing from TCRdb's copy, which holds only in-frame ones; the method was immunoSEQ multiplex PCR. The sample includes some 140,000 clones, over 60% of them seen just once. The data belong to a study of cytomegalovirus exposure and HLA in healthy donors. Whole-study findings and limits: The study dropped some indistinguishable V segments, TRBV6-2 and TRBV6-3 among them. Among TCR beta chains, those listed as cytomegalovirus-associated numbered over 150. The availability of immune exposure information extended only to CMV serostatus. Productive rates of about 87% or about 30% were seen for most TCR beta V segments in an earlier analysis.

V was cut by 6 bases and J by 4 bases, with 16 bases left in between. Per germline, CDR1 LNHDA and CDR2 SQIVND (reference sequence). The CDR3 sequence is 14 residues long. V gene TRBV19 combines with J gene TRBJ2-7, with D possibly TRBD2 on 6 matching bases. The sequencing input was PBMCs. This TCR derives from a young man in good health and CMV-seronegative. CDR3 amino acids: CASSRDGSQYEQYF. In DNA, the CDR3 is TGTGCCAGTAGCAGGGACGGGAGTCAGTACGAGCAGTACTTC.